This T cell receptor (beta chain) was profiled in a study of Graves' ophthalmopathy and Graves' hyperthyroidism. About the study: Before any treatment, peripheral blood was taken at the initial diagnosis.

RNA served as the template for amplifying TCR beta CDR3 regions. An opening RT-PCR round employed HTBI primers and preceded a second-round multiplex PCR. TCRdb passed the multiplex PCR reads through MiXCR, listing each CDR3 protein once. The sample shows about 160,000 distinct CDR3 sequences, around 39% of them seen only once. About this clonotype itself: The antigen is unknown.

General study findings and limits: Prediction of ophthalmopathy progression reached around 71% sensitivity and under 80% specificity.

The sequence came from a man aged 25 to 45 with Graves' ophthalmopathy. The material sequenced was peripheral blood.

This chain's CDR3 is CASSWTAQETQYF. CDR3 nucleotide sequence: TGTGCCAGCAGCTGGACGGCCCAAGAGACCCAGTACTTC. The J gene is TRBJ2-5, the V gene TRBV28, with D unresolved. The CDR3 has 13 residues. CDR1 MDHEN and CDR2 SYDVKM come from the germline V gene. V lost 6 bases and J 1 base, leaving 9 bases between the germline ends.